This T cell receptor beta chain originates from a study of memory CD4+ T cells and cytomegalovirus serostatus. The sort gate was single viable CD3+CD4+CD8-CD45RO+ cells for memory CD4+ T cells. Trimming removed 5 bases at V and 4 bases at J, with 11 bases between. Germline CDR1 KGHSH, CDR2 LQKENI. The CDR3 extends over 13 amino acids. Some clones are missing from TCRdb's copy, which holds only in-frame ones; the method was immunoSEQ multiplex PCR. In the table there are under 75,000 clones, less than 85% of which are singletons. The chain links TRBV18 to TRBJ1-1, with D tentatively TRBD1 (5 bases). The receptor was isolated from an adult in good health and CMV-seronegative. Some clones in this sample may be carry-over from other donors' samples. The source material was memory CD4+ T cells from blood. CDR3 loop: CASSAVGTTEAFF. The CDR3 DNA is TGTGCCAGCTCAGCAGTTGGGACCACTGAAGCTTTCTTT.